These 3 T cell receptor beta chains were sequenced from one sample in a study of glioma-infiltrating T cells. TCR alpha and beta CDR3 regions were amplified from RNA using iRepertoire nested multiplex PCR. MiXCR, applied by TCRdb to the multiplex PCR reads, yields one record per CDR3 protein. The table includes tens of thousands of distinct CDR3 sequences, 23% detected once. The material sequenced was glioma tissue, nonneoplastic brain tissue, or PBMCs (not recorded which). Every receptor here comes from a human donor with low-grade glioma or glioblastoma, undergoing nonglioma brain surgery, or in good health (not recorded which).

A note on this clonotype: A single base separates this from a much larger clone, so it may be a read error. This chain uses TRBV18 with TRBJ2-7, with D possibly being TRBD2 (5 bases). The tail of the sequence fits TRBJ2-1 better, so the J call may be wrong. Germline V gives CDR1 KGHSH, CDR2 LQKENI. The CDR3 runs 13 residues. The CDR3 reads CARSPIRENEQFF. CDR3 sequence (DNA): TGTGCCAGGTCACCAATCCGGGAAAATGAGCAGTTCTTC.

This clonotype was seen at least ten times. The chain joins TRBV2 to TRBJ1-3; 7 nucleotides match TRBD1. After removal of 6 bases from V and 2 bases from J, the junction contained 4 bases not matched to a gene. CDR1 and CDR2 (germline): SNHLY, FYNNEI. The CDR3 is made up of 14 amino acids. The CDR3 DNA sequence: TGTGCCAGCAGGCCCACAGGGGCTGGAAACACCATATATTTT. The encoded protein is CASRPTGAGNTIYF. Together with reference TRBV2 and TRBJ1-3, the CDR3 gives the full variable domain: EPEVTQTPSHQVTQMGQEVILRCVPISNHLYFYWYRQILGQKVEFLVSFYNNEISEKSEIFDDQFSVERPDGSNFTLKIRSTKLEDSAMYFCASRPTGAGNTIYFGEGSWLTVV.

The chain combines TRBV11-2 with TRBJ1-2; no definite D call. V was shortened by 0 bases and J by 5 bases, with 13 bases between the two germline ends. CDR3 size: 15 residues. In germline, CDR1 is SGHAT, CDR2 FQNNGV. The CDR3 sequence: CASSLEKGVGYGYTF. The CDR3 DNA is TGTGCCAGCAGCTTAGAAAAGGGAGTGGGGTATGGCTACACCTTC.